Presented here are 9 T cell receptor beta chains from one specimen sequenced in a study of cytomegalovirus exposure and HLA in healthy donors. The PCR was carried out with 60 Vbeta primers and 13 Jbeta primers. Sequenced by immunoSEQ multiplex PCR; TCRdb stores in-frame clones only, minus some. The sample holds about 70,000 clones, about 70% seen once. The sample consisted of PBMCs. These receptors came from a woman in her 30s in good health and CMV-seronegative.

V is TRBV5-1 and J is TRBJ1-4, with TRBD1 as a possible D gene (6 bases). The CDR3 runs 15 residues. V shed 3 bases and J shed 3 bases, with 12 bases lying between them. The germline gives CDR1 SGHRS, CDR2 YFSETQ. This CDR3 is CASSSEGGANEKLFF. The CDR3 coding sequence is TGCGCCAGCAGCTCAGAGGGGGGGGCTAATGAAAAACTGTTTTTT.

The chain employs TRBV5-4 and TRBJ1-1; 11 nucleotides agree with TRBD1. Germline CDR1 and CDR2: SGHNT and YYREEE (reference sequence). Trimming took 4 bases from V and 5 from J; bases not matched to a gene: 7. The CDR3 totals 15 residues. Here the CDR3 DNA reads TGTGCCAGCAGCCCGGGACAGGGGGAAGGGACTGAAGCTTTCTTT. Translation: CASSPGQGEGTEAFF.

This clone was found once. This chain connects TRBV4-1 to TRBJ1-5, with 7 nucleotides matching TRBD1. The germline CDR1 and CDR2 sequences are MGHRA and YSYEKL. The CDR3 totals 16 residues. J was trimmed by 2 bases and V by 1 base; bases with no gene match: 5. The CDR3 is CASSQVTGLGNQPQHF. In DNA form, the CDR3 reads TGCGCCAGCAGCCAAGTGACAGGGTTGGGCAATCAGCCCCAGCATTTT.

This clone was found a few times. This chain joins TRBV7-9 and TRBJ2-5; 7 nucleotides agree with TRBD2. Germline CDR1 is SEHNR and CDR2 is FQNEAQ (reference sequence). This CDR3 is 16 amino acids long. V trimming: 5 bases; J trimming: 7 bases; junction bases outside the gene matches: 16. DNA for the CDR3: TGTGCCAGCAGCGCCCTCCGGGACTACGGGGATGGGACCCAGTACTTC. The encoded protein is CASSALRDYGDGTQYF. Filled out from reference TRBV7-9 and TRBJ2-5, the complete variable domain reads DTGVSQNPRHKITKRGQNVTFRCDPISEHNRLYWYRQTLGQGPEFLTYFQNEAQLEKSRLLSDRFSAERPKGSFSTLEIQRTEQGDSAMYLCASSALRDYGDGTQYFGPGTRLLVL.

The chain is built from TRBV5-6 and TRBJ2-5; the match to TRBD1 covers 9 bases. Germline V gene data show CDR1 as SGHDT and CDR2 as YYEEEE. V dropped 0 bases and J dropped 5; count of bases not matched to a gene: 5. CDR3 size: 15 residues. CDR3 nucleotides: TGTGCCAGCAGCTTGGACAGGGGGCGAACGGAGACCCAGTACTTC. It is translated as CASSLDRGRTETQYF.

The CDR3 reads CASSLYSEQPQHF. The DNA for the CDR3 is TGTGCCAGCAGCTTATATTCTGAGCAGCCCCAGCATTTT. This chain links TRBV7-9 with TRBJ1-5; D is unresolved. Germline CDR1 is SEHNR and CDR2 is FQNEAQ (reference sequence). Trimming shortened V by 2 bases and J by 7 bases, and 9 bases separated the two germline ends. CDR3 length: 13 amino acids.

The chain couples TRBV6-5 to TRBJ2-1, with 10 bases fitting TRBD2. The V and J ends lost 7 bases and 6 bases, in that order; junction bases with no gene match: 9. The CDR3 sequence is 15 residues long. Per germline, CDR1 MNHEY and CDR2 SVGAGI. CDR3 sequence reads: CASTNGASGSNEQFF. CDR3 sequence (DNA): TGTGCCAGCACCAACGGGGCTAGCGGGAGCAATGAGCAGTTCTTC.

V gene TRBV5-4 combines with J gene TRBJ2-3; 11 positions match TRBD2. The CDR3 totals 15 residues. V was clipped by 5 bases and J by 5 bases; unmatched bases: 7. CDR1 and CDR2 (germline): SGHNT, YYREEE (reference sequence). Here the CDR3 reads CASRTIAGGGDTQYF. In DNA, the CDR3 is TGTGCCAGCAGGACCATAGCGGGGGGGGGAGATACGCAGTATTTT. The full variable domain, rest sourced from reference TRBV5-4 and TRBJ2-3, is ETGVTQSPTHLIKTRGQQVTLRCSSQSGHNTVSWYQQALGQGPQFIFQYYREEENGRGNFPPRFSGLQFPNYSSELNVNALELDDSALYLCASRTIAGGGDTQYFGPGTRLTVL.

In its sample, this clone was seen a few times. The chain has TRBV7-2 and TRBJ2-1; the match to TRBD2 covers 12 bases. CDR3 length: 14 amino acids. CDR1 SGHTA and CDR2 FQGNSA come from the germline V gene. J lost 11 bases, V lost 10 bases, and 12 bases had no gene match. The CDR3 is CATVPALAGGKQFF. CDR3 nucleotides: TGTGCCACCGTCCCGGCACTAGCGGGGGGCAAGCAGTTCTTC.